This note documents a single T cell receptor (beta chain) sequence. Its antigen is not identified. The data were obtained in a study of shared clonotypes between healthy human individuals. The DNA input per sorted-subset replicate PCR was roughly 180 ng, corresponding to tens of thousands of T cell genomes. Profiled with immunoSEQ multiplex PCR; TCRdb holds only in-frame clones, not every one. The sample shows about 820,000 clones, more than 85% of them seen only once. As defined, naive CD8 cells were CD45RO-negative and positively selected for CCR7, with terminally differentiated effector memory CD45RA+ cells excluded. This CDR3 spans 13 amino acids. Germline V gene lookup returns CDR1 ENHRY and CDR2 SYGVKD. Trimming took 7 bases from V and 4 from J; bases not matched to a gene: 3. Overall study results and limits: Shared across several donors were about 4.8% of the naive CD4 clonotypes. Depth of sequencing was expected to influence donor clonotype sharing.

Sequencing used naive CD8+ T cells sorted from blood. The V call is TRBV10-3, the J call TRBJ2-5; 10 nucleotides line up with TRBD2. The clonotype originates from a man between 25 and 39 years old in good health. CDR3 bases: TGTGCCATCACCAGACTAGCGGGAGAGACCCAGTACTTC. This gives the protein CAITRLAGETQYF.